The rows below give T cell receptor beta chains drawn from one sample of a study of blood T cell repertoires in COVID-19. Sequencing was performed with immunoSEQ multiplex PCR; in TCRdb, only in-frame clones are kept and a portion is missing. The table records under 200,000 clones, about 85% of them present only once. The sample taken for sequencing was peripheral blood. These receptors came from a man aged 55 to 70 who had recovered from COVID-19. Both conserved end residues are part of each CDR3. The D gene is left open where the match is weak. Clone size is not always given. Where it is, it says once, few, many or a class for expanded clones.

TRBD1	TRBV29-1	few	TRBJ1-1	TGCAGCGTTGGTGGGACAGGGATTGAAGCTTTCTTT	CSVGGTGIEAFF
TRBD1	TRBV4-2	once	TRBJ2-7	TGTGCCAGCAGCCCCGGACAGGGGTTTTCCTACGAGCAGTACTTC	CASSPGQGFSYEQYF
TRBD1	TRBV27	-	TRBJ2-7	TGTGCCAGCAGTTTTGGGACAGGGGCCGAGCAGTACTTC	CASSFGTGAEQYF
-	TRBV13	-	TRBJ1-2	TGTGCCAGCAGACCCGGGACTTTTCCCTATGGCTACACCTTC	CASRPGTFPYGYTF
TRBD2	TRBV5-1	-	TRBJ2-5	TGCGCCAGCGGGACTAGCGCTAAAGAGACCCAGTACTTC	CASGTSAKETQYF
TRBD2	TRBV2	-	TRBJ2-1	TGTGCCAGCAGTGAAGGACTAGCGGGGAATGAGCAGTTCTTC	CASSEGLAGNEQFF
TRBD2	TRBV6-6	-	TRBJ2-3	TGTGCCAGCAGTGACAGCGGGGGGGCCACAGATACGCAGTATTTT	CASSDSGGATDTQYF
TRBD2	TRBV5-4	-	TRBJ2-3	TGTGCCAGCAGCTTGGATTCTCTAGCGGGGGCGGTTGATACGCAGTATTTT	CASSLDSLAGAVDTQYF
TRBD1	TRBV6-5	-	TRBJ1-2	TGTGCCAGCAGGGGGGACAGGGGAAATGGCTACACCTTC	CASRGDRGNGYTF
-	TRBV5-4	-	TRBJ1-2	TGTGCCAGCAGCTTGGACAGGAGATCGGGCTACACCTTC	CASSLDRRSGYTF
TRBD1	TRBV5-1	-	TRBJ2-2	TGCGCCAGCAGACGGACAGGGCGGAACACCGGGGAGCTGTTTTTT	CASRRTGRNTGELFF
-	TRBV11-2	few	TRBJ1-5	TGTGCCAGCAGCTTATCCGGGTGGTACAATCAGCCCCAGCATTTT	CASSLSGWYNQPQHF
TRBD1	TRBV18	once	TRBJ2-2	TGTGCCAGCTCAACCGACAGGGTGGACACCGGGGAGCTGTTTTTT	CASSTDRVDTGELFF
-	TRBV5-1	-	TRBJ2-3	TGCGCCAGCAGCTTAACCCTGGACAGTAGCACAGATACGCAGTATTTT	CASSLTLDSSTDTQYF
TRBD1	TRBV10-3	-	TRBJ1-6	TGTGCCATCAGTGCGGGACAGCAGAATTCACCCCTCCACTTT	CAISAGQQNSPLHF
-	TRBV9	-	TRBJ2-2	TGTGCCAGCAGCGTAGAGGACAGCGCCACCGGGGAGCTGTTTTTT	CASSVEDSATGELFF
-	TRBV18	-	TRBJ2-6	TGTGCCAGCTCACCCGGAGTATCTGGGGCCAACGTCCTGACTTTC	CASSPGVSGANVLTF
TRBD1	TRBV5-1	-	TRBJ2-7	TGCGCCAGCAGCTTGGCCAAAGGGGGCAGAGACGAGCAGTACTTC	CASSLAKGGRDEQYF
TRBD2	TRBV19	-	TRBJ2-2	TGTGCCAGTAGTATCAGCGGGGGGCAAAACACCGGGGAGCTGTTTTTT	CASSISGGQNTGELFF
TRBD2	TRBV3-1/TRBV3-2	few	TRBJ2-7	TGTGCCAGCAGCCCCGGGACTAGCGGAATCTACGAGCAGTACTTC	CASSPGTSGIYEQYF
TRBD1	TRBV7-9	-	TRBJ2-1	TGTGCCAGCAGTACCCGGGACAGGGGGATCTACAATGAGCAGTTCTTC	CASSTRDRGIYNEQFF
-	TRBV6-5	-	TRBJ2-2	TGTGCCAGCAGTTTCGCGGACAGGAACACCGGGGAGCTGTTTTTT	CASSFADRNTGELFF
TRBD1	TRBV5-1	-	TRBJ1-1	TGCGCCAGCAGGACTGGACAGGGGCCCGAGAACACTGAAGCTTTCTTT	CASRTGQGPENTEAFF
-	TRBV3-1/TRBV3-2	once	TRBJ1-1	TGTGCCAGCAGCCAAGCTCCGGGTGACACTGAAGCTTTCTTT	CASSQAPGDTEAFF
-	TRBV7-2	-	TRBJ2-3	TGTGCCAGCAGCTTGGCGGGGCCGTACGGGGATACGCAGTATTTT	CASSLAGPYGDTQYF
TRBD2	TRBV9	-	TRBJ2-5	TGTGCCAGCAGCGTATCTGGGGGGGAAGAGACCCAGTACTTC	CASSVSGGEETQYF
-	TRBV5-6	few	TRBJ2-1	TGTGCCAGCAGCTACTTGAATGAGCAGTTCTTC	CASSYLNEQFF
-	TRBV11-2	few	TRBJ2-3	TGTGCCAGCAGCTTAGTAGCTAGCGACGCAGATACGCAGTATTTT	CASSLVASDADTQYF
-	TRBV19	-	TRBJ1-2	TGTGCCAGTAGTCCCACCGGCGGAGAGGCGAGGTATGGCTACACCTTC	CASSPTGGEARYGYTF
-	TRBV12-5	-	TRBJ2-3	TGTGCTAGTGGAAGCGCAGATACGCAGTATTTT	CASGSADTQYF
TRBD1	TRBV2	-	TRBJ2-7	TGTGCCAGCAGCGGGACAGAGACCACCTACGAGCAGTACTTC	CASSGTETTYEQYF
-	TRBV7-2	-	TRBJ2-3	TGTGCCAGCAGCGACTGGAGAGCTAGCACAGATACGCAGTATTTT	CASSDWRASTDTQYF
TRBD1	TRBV6-5	-	TRBJ1-2	TGTGCCACCAAAGACAGGGGCTATGGCTACACCTTC	CATKDRGYGYTF
TRBD1	TRBV3-1/TRBV3-2	-	TRBJ1-2	TGTGCCAGCAGCCTAGGACAGGGGAGAGTGAACTATGGCTACACCTTC	CASSLGQGRVNYGYTF
-	TRBV5-4	few	TRBJ1-1	TGTGCCAGCAGCTTTACTACAGGGAACACTGAAGCTTTCTTT	CASSFTTGNTEAFF
-	TRBV5-5	-	TRBJ1-5	TGTGCCAGCAGCTTTCAGGGTTTAATATTTCAGCCCCAGCATTTT	CASSFQGLIFQPQHF
TRBD2	TRBV3-1/TRBV3-2	-	TRBJ2-4	TGTGCCAGCAGCCAAAAACTAGCGGGGGGGCCGGAGAACATTCAGTACTTC	CASSQKLAGGPENIQYF
-	TRBV19	-	TRBJ1-6	TGTGCCAGTAGTATCCAGGACTCCTATAATTCACCCCTCCACTTT	CASSIQDSYNSPLHF
-	TRBV9	-	TRBJ2-3	TGTGCCACTTCAACAGGGGGGGTCACAGATACGCAGTATTTT	CATSTGGVTDTQYF
TRBD2	TRBV7-9	once	TRBJ2-7	TGTGCCAGCAGTATTATTGGGGAGGGGTATGAGAACGAGCAGTACTTC	CASSIIGEGYENEQYF
-	TRBV7-2	-	TRBJ1-1	TGTGCCAGCAGCCCCCAGGTGAACACTGAAGCTTTCTTT	CASSPQVNTEAFF
-	TRBV5-6	-	TRBJ2-3	TGTGCCAGCAGCTTGGTACACCCCGGGGATACGCAGTATTTT	CASSLVHPGDTQYF
-	TRBV19	-	TRBJ1-2	TGTGCCAGTAGTATATTTCGAGCGAATAACTATGGCTACACCTTC	CASSIFRANNYGYTF